The T cell receptor (beta chain) described here comes from a study of T cell repertoires in cytomegalovirus infection. Across the study: Matching HLA type, along with CMV infection, was indicated by public TCR beta signatures. Study-wide results and limits: Clonotype analysis showed dominance of the ex vivo response by HLA-C-restricted CMV-specific TCR beta clonotypes. CMV carriers having the relevant HLA were flagged by cumulative public TCR beta family frequency.

TCRdb passed the reads through MiXCR, listing each CDR3 protein once. The sample carries around 250,000 distinct CDR3 sequences, 15% to 20% recorded once. On this clonotype: The antigen remains unidentified.

Trimming removed 2 bases at V and 7 bases at J, with 18 bases between. The CDR3 consists of 15 residues. Germline V gene lookup returns CDR1 MNHEY and CDR2 SVGEGT. The sequence was collected from a human donor in good health (CMV status not recorded). Some clones in this sample may be carry-over from other donors' samples. Sequenced input: CD8+ T cells from PBMCs. J is TRBJ2-7 and V is TRBV6-2 or TRBV6-3, with D perhaps TRBD1 (6 bases). The CDR3 region is CASSYETGRRREQYF. The CDR3 coding sequence is TGTGCCAGCAGTTACGAGACAGGCCGTAGGCGGGAGCAGTACTTC.